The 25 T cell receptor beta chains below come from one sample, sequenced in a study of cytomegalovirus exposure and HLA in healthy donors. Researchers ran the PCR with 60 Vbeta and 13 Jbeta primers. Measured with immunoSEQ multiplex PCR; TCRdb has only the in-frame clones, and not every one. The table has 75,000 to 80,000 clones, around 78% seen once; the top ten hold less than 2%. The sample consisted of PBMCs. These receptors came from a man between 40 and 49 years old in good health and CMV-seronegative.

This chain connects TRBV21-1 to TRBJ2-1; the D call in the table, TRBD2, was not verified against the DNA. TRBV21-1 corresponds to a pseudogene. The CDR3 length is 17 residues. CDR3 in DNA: TGTGCCAGCAGCAAAGTTCTTGAGCCAGCGGGAGAGAATGAGCAGTTCTTC. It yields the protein CASSKVLEPAGENEQFF.

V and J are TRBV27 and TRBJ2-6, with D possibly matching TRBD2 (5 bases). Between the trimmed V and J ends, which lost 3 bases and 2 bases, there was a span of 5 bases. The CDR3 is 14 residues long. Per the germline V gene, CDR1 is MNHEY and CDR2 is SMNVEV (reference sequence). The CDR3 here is CASSFGAGANVLTF. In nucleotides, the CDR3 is TGTGCCAGCAGTTTCGGGGCTGGGGCCAACGTCCTGACTTTC.

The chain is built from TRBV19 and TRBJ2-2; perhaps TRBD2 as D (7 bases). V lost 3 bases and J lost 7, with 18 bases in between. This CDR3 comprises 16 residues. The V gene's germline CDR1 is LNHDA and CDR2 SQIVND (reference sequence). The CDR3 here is CASSIFVSGGNGELFF. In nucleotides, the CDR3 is TGTGCCAGTAGTATTTTTGTGTCGGGGGGCAACGGGGAGCTGTTTTTT.

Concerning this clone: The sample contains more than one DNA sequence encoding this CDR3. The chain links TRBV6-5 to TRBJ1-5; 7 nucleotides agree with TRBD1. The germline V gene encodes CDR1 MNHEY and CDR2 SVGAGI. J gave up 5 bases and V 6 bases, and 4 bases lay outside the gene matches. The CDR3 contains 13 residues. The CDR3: CASSLDRYQPQHF. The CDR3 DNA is TGTGCCAGCAGCTTGGACAGGTATCAGCCCCAGCATTTT.

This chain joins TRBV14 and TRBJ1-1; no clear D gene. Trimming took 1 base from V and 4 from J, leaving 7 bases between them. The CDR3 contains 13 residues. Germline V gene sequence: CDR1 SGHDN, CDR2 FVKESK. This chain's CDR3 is CASSQVTGTEAFF. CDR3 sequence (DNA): TGTGCCAGCAGCCAAGTTACGGGCACTGAAGCTTTCTTT.

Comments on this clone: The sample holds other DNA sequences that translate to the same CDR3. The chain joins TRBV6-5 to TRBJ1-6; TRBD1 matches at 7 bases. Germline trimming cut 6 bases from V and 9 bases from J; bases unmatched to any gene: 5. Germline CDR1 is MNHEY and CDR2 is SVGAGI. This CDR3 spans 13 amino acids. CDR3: CASSRQGGSPLHF. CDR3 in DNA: TGTGCCAGCAGCCGACAGGGAGGTTCACCCCTCCACTTT.

DNA for the CDR3: TGTGCCAGCAGCTCTAACAGGGGGCGCCAAGAGACCCAGTACTTC. It yields the protein CASSSNRGRQETQYF. This chain uses TRBV7-2 with TRBJ2-5; 9 bases agree with TRBD1. The V segment lost 4 bases and the J segment 1 base; nucleotides outside the gene matches: 4. Germline-derived CDR1 and CDR2 are SGHTA and FQGNSA. The length of the CDR3 is 15 residues.

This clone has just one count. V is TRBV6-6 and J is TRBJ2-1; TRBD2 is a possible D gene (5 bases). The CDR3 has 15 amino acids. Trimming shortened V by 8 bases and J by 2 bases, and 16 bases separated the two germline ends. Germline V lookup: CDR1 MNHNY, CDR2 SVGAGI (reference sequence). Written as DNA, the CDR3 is TGTGCCAGCCTCCTTACATCCGGGGCCTACAATGAGCAGTTCTTC. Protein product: CASLLTSGAYNEQFF.

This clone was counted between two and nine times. The CDR3 loop is CATGLRADTQYF. CDR3 bases: TGTGCCACGGGGTTGCGGGCAGATACGCAGTATTTT. This chain connects TRBV6-1 to TRBJ2-3, with TRBD2 as a possible D gene (5 bases). The ends were cut back, 10 bases at V and 4 bases at J, with 12 bases in the middle. Germline loops: CDR1 MNHNS, CDR2 SASEGT. The CDR3 consists of 12 residues.

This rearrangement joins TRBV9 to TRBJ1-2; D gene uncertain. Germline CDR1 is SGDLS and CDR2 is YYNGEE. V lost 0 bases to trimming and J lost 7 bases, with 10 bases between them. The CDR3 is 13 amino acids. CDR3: CASSVGEMGGYTF. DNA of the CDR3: TGTGCCAGCAGCGTAGGGGAGATGGGTGGCTACACCTTC.

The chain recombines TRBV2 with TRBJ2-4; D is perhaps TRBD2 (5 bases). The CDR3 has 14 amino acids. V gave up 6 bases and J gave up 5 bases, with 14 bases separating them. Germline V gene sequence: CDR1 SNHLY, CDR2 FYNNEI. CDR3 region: CASRGRGGENIQYF. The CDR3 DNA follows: TGTGCCAGCAGGGGGAGAGGTGGGGAAAACATTCAGTACTTC.

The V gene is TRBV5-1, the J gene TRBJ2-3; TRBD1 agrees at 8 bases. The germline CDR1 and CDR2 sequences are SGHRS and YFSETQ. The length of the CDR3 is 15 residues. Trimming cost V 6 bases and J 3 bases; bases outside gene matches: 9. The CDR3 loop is CASNGKTGETDTQYF. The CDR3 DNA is TGCGCCAGCAACGGAAAGACAGGGGAGACAGATACGCAGTATTTT.

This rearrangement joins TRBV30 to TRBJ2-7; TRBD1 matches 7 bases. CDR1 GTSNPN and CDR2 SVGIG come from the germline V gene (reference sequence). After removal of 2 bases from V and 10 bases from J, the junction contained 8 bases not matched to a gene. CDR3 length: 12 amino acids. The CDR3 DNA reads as TGTGCCTGGAGTCAAGACGACAGGGTTCAGTACTTC. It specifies CAWSQDDRVQYF.

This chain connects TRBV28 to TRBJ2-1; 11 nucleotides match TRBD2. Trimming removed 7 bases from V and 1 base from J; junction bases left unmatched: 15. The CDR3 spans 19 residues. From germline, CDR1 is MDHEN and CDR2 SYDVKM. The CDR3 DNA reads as TGTGCCAGCACACTGGGTCTAGCGGGAGGTTTAGGGTCCTACAATGAGCAGTTCTTC. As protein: CASTLGLAGGLGSYNEQFF.

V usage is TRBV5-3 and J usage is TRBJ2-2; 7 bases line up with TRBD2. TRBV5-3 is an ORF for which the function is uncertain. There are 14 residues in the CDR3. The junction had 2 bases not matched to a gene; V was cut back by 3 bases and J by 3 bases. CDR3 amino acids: CARSSAGDTGELFF. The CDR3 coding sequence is TGTGCCAGAAGCTCGGCGGGAGACACCGGGGAGCTGTTTTTT.

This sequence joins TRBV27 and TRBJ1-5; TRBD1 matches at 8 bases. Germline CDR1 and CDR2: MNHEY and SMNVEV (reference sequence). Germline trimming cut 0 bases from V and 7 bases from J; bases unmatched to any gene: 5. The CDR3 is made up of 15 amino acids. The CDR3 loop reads CASSLSAPGGQPQHF. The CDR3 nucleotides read TGTGCCAGCAGTTTATCGGCGCCAGGGGGCCAGCCCCAGCATTTT.

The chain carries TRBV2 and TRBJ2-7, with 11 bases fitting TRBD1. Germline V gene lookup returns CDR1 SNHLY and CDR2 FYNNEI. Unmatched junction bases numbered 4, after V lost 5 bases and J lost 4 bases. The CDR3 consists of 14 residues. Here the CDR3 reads CASSSGTGGYEQYF. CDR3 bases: TGTGCCAGCAGTTCCGGGACAGGGGGGTACGAGCAGTACTTC.

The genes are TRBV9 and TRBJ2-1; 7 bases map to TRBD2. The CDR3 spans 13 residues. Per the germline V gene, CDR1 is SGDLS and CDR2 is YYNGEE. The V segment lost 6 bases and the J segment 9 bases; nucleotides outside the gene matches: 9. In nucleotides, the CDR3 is TGTGCCAGCAACCGAGACACTAGCGCTGAGCAGTTCTTC. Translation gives CASNRDTSAEQFF.

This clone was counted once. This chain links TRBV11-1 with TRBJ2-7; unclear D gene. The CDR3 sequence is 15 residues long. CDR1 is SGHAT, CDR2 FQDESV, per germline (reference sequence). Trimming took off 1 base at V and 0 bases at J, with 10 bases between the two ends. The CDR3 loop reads CASSLVPQASYEQYF. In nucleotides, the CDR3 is TGTGCCAGCAGCTTAGTCCCCCAGGCCTCCTACGAGCAGTACTTC.

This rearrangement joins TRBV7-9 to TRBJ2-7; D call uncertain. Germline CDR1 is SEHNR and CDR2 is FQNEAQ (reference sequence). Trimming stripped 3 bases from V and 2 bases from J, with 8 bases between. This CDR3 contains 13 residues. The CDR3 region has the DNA TGTGCCAGCAGCTTCGGCGGAGCCTACGAGCAGTACTTC. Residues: CASSFGGAYEQYF. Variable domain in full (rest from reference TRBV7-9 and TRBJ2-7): DTGVSQNPRHKITKRGQNVTFRCDPISEHNRLYWYRQTLGQGPEFLTYFQNEAQLEKSRLLSDRFSAERPKGSFSTLEIQRTEQGDSAMYLCASSFGGAYEQYFGPGTRLTVT.

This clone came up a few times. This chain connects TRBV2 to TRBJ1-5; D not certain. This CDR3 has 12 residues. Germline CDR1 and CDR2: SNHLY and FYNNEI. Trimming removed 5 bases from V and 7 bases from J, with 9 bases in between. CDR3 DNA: TGTGCCAGCAGTCTGGTGGGCCAGCCCCAGCATTTT. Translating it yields CASSLVGQPQHF.

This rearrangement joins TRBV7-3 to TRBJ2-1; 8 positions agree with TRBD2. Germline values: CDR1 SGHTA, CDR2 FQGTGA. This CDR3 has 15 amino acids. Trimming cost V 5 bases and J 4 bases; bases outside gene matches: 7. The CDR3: CASSPNVAGYNEQFF. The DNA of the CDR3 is TGTGCCAGCAGCCCGAATGTAGCGGGGTACAATGAGCAGTTCTTC.

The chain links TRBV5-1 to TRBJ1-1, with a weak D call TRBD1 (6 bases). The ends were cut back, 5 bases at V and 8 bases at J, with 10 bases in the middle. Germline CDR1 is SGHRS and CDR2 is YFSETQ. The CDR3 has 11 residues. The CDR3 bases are TGCGCCAGCAGATTGACAGGCGAAGCTTTCTTT. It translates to CASRLTGEAFF.

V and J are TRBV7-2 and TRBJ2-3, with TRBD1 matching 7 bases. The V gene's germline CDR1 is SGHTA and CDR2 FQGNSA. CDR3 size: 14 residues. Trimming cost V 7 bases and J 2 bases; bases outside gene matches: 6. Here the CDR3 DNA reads TGTGCCAGCACCTCGGGACAGCTCACAGATACGCAGTATTTT. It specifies CASTSGQLTDTQYF. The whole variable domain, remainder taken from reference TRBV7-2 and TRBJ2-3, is GAGVSQSPSNKVTEKGKDVELRCDPISGHTALYWYRQSLGQGLEFLIYFQGNSAPDKSGLPSDRFSAERTGGSVSTLTIQRTQQEDSAVYLCASTSGQLTDTQYFGPGTRLTVL.

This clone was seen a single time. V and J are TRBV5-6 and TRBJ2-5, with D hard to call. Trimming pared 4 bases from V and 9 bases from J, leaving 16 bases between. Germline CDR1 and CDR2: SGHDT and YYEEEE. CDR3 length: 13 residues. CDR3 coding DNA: TGTGCCAGCAGCATGGGCCAGGCGAGAGCCCAGTACTTC. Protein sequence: CASSMGQARAQYF.